These T cell receptor beta chains were read from a single sample in a study of T cells after somatic rescue of genetic block. Sequencing used immunoSEQ multiplex PCR; TCRdb keeps in-frame clones, though not all of them. This repertoire shows some 70,000 clones, roughly 90% found once; its top ten account for about 3%. The sample was peripheral blood mononuclear cells (PBMCs). The receptors come from a man aged 25-45 years. The CDR3 runs from the conserved cysteine through the conserved F or W. D genes are given only for firm matches. The listing skips clone size in some rows; elsewhere it reads once, few, many or a size class.

NA	NA	TRBV28	TRBJ1-5	TGTGCCAGCAGTTTATTAGCAGGGACCAATCAGCCCCAGCATTTT	CASSLLAGTNQPQHF
NA	NA	TRBV23-1	TRBJ2-4	TGCGCCAGCCCCGGGCCCCCGAGAAACATTCAGTACTTC	CASPGPPRNIQYF
TRBD2	NA	TRBV9	TRBJ2-1	TGTGCCAGCAGCGTAGGTTCCGAGCGGGAGAGAAACAATGAGCAGTTCTTC	CASSVGSERERNNEQFF
NA	few	TRBV10-2	TRBJ1-5	TGCGCCAGCAGGAACAGGGATCAGCCCCAGCATTTT	CASRNRDQPQHF
TRBD1	few	TRBV4-1	TRBJ1-5	TGCGCCAGCAGCCAAACACTTACCAGGGGGGTTCAGCCCCAGCATTTT	CASSQTLTRGVQPQHF
NA	once	TRBV7-7	TRBJ2-2	TGTGCTAGCAGCCCCACGGGGTTCTTGAACACCGGGGAGCTGTTTTTT	CASSPTGFLNTGELFF
NA	NA	TRBV18	TRBJ2-2	TGTGCCAGCTCACCTACGGGGCAGGGCGGAACCGGGGAGCTGTTTTTT	CASSPTGQGGTGELFF
TRBD1	NA	TRBV18	TRBJ1-2	TGTGCCAGCTCACCCCCGGGACAGACCTATGGCTACACCTTC	CASSPPGQTYGYTF
NA	NA	TRBV2	TRBJ2-1	TGTGCCAGCCGGCAGGGGTCACTCAATGAGCAGTTCTTC	CASRQGSLNEQFF
TRBD1	few	TRBV6-5	TRBJ1-6	TGTGCCAGCAGCCCGGGACAGGGACCACCCCTCCACTTT	CASSPGQGPPLHF
NA	NA	TRBV27	TRBJ2-7	TGTGCCAGCAGTTTAAAACTAGCTTGGGAGCAGTACTTC	CASSLKLAWEQYF